This entry lists 19 T cell receptor beta chains sequenced from one sample in a study of OX40 agonist ivuxolimab in advanced cancers. Assay: immunoSEQ multiplex PCR; the TCRdb copy retains only in-frame clones and omits some. The sample includes 50,000 to 65,000 clones, roughly 89% of them seen just once. The specimen comprised CD4+ or CD8+ T cells sorted from blood, sampled in a trial of the OX40 agonist ivuxolimab. The origin of the receptors is an adult with an advanced solid tumor such as melanoma, head and neck, liver or kidney cancer.

V and J are TRBV6-1 and TRBJ2-7; 7 nucleotides agree with TRBD1. J lost 2 bases, V lost 2 bases, and 6 bases had no gene match. This CDR3 has 15 residues. Germline values: CDR1 MNHNS, CDR2 SASEGT. As DNA, the CDR3 is TGTGCCAGCAGTGAATTCCCGGACAGGACCTACGAGCAGTACTTC. This sequence encodes CASSEFPDRTYEQYF.

The V call is TRBV4-1, the J call TRBJ2-7, with 9 bases that match TRBD1. V was clipped by 2 bases and J by 1 base; unmatched bases: 9. Germline V gives CDR1 MGHRA, CDR2 YSYEKL. The CDR3 spans 17 residues. CDR3 amino acids: CASSQIQSGQGSYEQYF. Written as DNA, the CDR3 is TGCGCCAGCAGCCAAATTCAGTCTGGACAGGGGTCCTACGAGCAGTACTTC.

The chain is built from TRBV27 and TRBJ2-7, with 7 bases aligning to TRBD2. After removal of 2 bases from V and 3 bases from J, the junction contained 4 bases not matched to a gene. The germline CDR1 and CDR2 sequences are MNHEY and SMNVEV (reference sequence). The CDR3 runs 14 residues. The chain's CDR3 is CASSLISGGYEQYF. As DNA, the CDR3 is TGTGCCAGCAGTTTAATTTCGGGGGGCTACGAGCAGTACTTC.

This chain uses TRBV6-1 with TRBJ1-5, with D unclear. The CDR3 loop spans 18 amino acids. The ends were cut back, 2 bases at V and 4 bases at J, with 21 bases in the middle. Per the germline V gene, CDR1 is MNHNS and CDR2 is SASEGT. The CDR3, as DNA: TGTGCCAGCAGTGAATCGGCAGCGGAAGAACCGAGAAATCAGCCCCAGCATTTT. This sequence encodes CASSESAAEEPRNQPQHF.

By share, this clone counts as medium-sized. The V and J genes are TRBV2 and TRBJ1-5; D gene unclear. Per the germline V gene, CDR1 is SNHLY and CDR2 is FYNNEI. V lost 5 bases to trimming and J lost 9 bases, with 14 bases between them. CDR3 length equals 13 residues. This CDR3 is CASSTGPTGPQHF. Written as DNA, the CDR3 is TGTGCCAGCAGTACGGGCCCCACCGGGCCCCAGCATTTT.

The CDR3 region is CASSLATDSYEQYF. The CDR3 coding sequence is TGTGCCAGCAGCTTAGCGACAGATAGTTACGAGCAGTACTTC. The V gene is TRBV5-4, the J gene TRBJ2-7; maybe TRBD1 (5 bases). The CDR3 runs 14 residues. V dropped 2 bases and J dropped 4 bases, with 13 bases sitting between them. Germline V gene data show CDR1 as SGHNT and CDR2 as YYREEE (reference sequence).

The V gene is TRBV9, the J gene TRBJ2-1, with D possibly called TRBD1 or TRBD2 (5 bases each). The CDR3 is 15 residues long. Germline lookup yields CDR1 SGDLS and CDR2 YYNGEE. The V end lost 3 bases, the J end lost 1 base, and 11 bases lay between the germline ends. The CDR3 spells CASSDRDLSYNEQFF. As DNA, the CDR3 is TGTGCCAGCAGCGACCGGGACCTGTCCTACAATGAGCAGTTCTTC.

This clone was seen once. V and J are TRBV6-6 and TRBJ1-2, with D possibly TRBD1 on 6 matching bases. CDR1 and CDR2 from the germline V gene are MNHNY and SVGAGI (reference sequence). This CDR3 has 15 amino acids. Trimming left V 0 bases short and J 4 bases short, with 12 bases between. The CDR3 is CASSYSIGGAYGYTF. Here the CDR3 DNA reads TGTGCCAGCAGTTACTCGATTGGGGGCGCCTATGGCTACACCTTC.

The rearrangement uses TRBV5-4 and TRBJ1-3, with 11 bases aligning to TRBD1. V was pared by 2 bases and J by 9 bases, with 4 bases of the junction left unmatched. Germline V gives CDR1 SGHNT, CDR2 YYREEE (reference sequence). There are 14 residues in the CDR3. The CDR3 DNA follows: TGTGCCAGCAGCTTCGGACAGGGGGCCTCCACCATATATTTT. Protein product: CASSFGQGASTIYF.

The rearrangement uses TRBV19 and TRBJ1-2; perhaps TRBD1 as D (5 bases). Trimming shortened V by 6 bases and J by 0 bases, and 11 bases separated the two germline ends. Germline CDR1 LNHDA, CDR2 SQIVND (reference sequence). The CDR3 is made up of 14 amino acids. DNA for the CDR3: TGTGCCAGTAGGGCCCCGGACACTAACTATGGCTACACCTTC. Translating it yields CASRAPDTNYGYTF. Supplemented by reference TRBV19 and TRBJ1-2, the full variable domain reads DGGITQSPKYLFRKEGQNVTLSCEQNLNHDAMYWYRQDPGQGLRLIYYSQIVNDFQKGDIAEGYSVSREKKESFPLTVTSAQKNPTAFYLCASRAPDTNYGYTFGSGTRLTVV.

The rearrangement uses TRBV4-2 and TRBJ2-1, with 7 bases identical to TRBD2. Germline CDR1 and CDR2: LGHNA and YNFKEQ. Trimming at V came to 2 bases and at J to 4 bases, leaving 5 bases not matched to a gene. The CDR3 has 15 amino acids. The CDR3 is CASSQTSARYNEQFF. The CDR3 nucleotides are TGTGCCAGCAGCCAAACTAGCGCAAGATACAATGAGCAGTTCTTC.

This rearrangement joins TRBV11-2 to TRBJ2-7, with unresolved D. This CDR3 comprises 13 residues. V gave up 3 bases and J gave up 4 bases, with 10 bases separating them. Germline loops: CDR1 SGHAT, CDR2 FQNNGV. CDR3 DNA sequence: TGTGCCAGCAGCTTTAGCCGAGGTTACGAGCAGTACTTC. Protein: CASSFSRGYEQYF.

The V and J genes are TRBV19 and TRBJ2-1; D uncertain. CDR1 and CDR2 from the germline V gene are LNHDA and SQIVND (reference sequence). V lost 3 bases and J 9 bases, leaving 9 bases between the germline ends. The CDR3 is 12 amino acids. CDR3 protein: CASSIGLLEQFF. The CDR3 DNA follows: TGTGCCAGTAGTATTGGGCTGCTTGAGCAGTTCTTC.

The V gene is TRBV29-1, the J gene TRBJ2-2; perhaps TRBD1 as D (6 bases). Trimming shortened V by 6 bases and J by 6 bases, and 11 bases separated the two germline ends. Germline values: CDR1 SQVTM, CDR2 ANQGSEA. The CDR3 is 12 residues long. The CDR3 is CSVPQGSGELFF. CDR3 DNA: TGCAGCGTGCCACAGGGTTCCGGGGAGCTGTTTTTT.

This chain joins TRBV14 and TRBJ2-7; D not resolved. Germline V lookup: CDR1 SGHDN, CDR2 FVKESK. The CDR3 has 14 residues. Trimming removed 1 base from V and 2 bases from J, with 9 bases in between. The CDR3 protein is CASSQVPSPYEQYF. The CDR3 DNA is TGTGCCAGCAGCCAAGTACCTTCGCCCTACGAGCAGTACTTC.

This clone was counted a few times. The rearrangement uses TRBV27 and TRBJ1-5; D gene ambiguous. The V gene's germline CDR1 is MNHEY and CDR2 SMNVEV (reference sequence). The CDR3 sequence is 13 residues long. The V end was cut by 6 bases, the J end by 6 bases, with 12 bases between. CDR3 sequence: CASSATGRQPQHF. The CDR3 nucleotides read TGTGCCAGCAGCGCGACCGGGCGTCAGCCCCAGCATTTT.

The chain employs TRBV7-9 and TRBJ2-1; D call uncertain. Per germline, CDR1 SEHNR and CDR2 FQNEAQ (reference sequence). The CDR3 runs to 15 residues. V lost 2 bases to trimming and J lost 0 bases, with 8 bases between them. This CDR3 reads CASSLHTSSYNEQFF. CDR3 nucleotide sequence: TGTGCCAGCAGCTTACACACCAGCTCCTACAATGAGCAGTTCTTC.

The chain joins TRBV7-6 to TRBJ1-3; D may be TRBD1 (5 bases). The CDR3 consists of 16 residues. Trimming took off 1 base at V and 1 base at J, with 11 bases between the two ends. CDR1 is SGHVS and CDR2 is FNYEAQ in the germline V gene. CDR3 region: CASSLGWGISGNTIYF. In nucleotides, the CDR3 is TGTGCCAGCAGCTTAGGATGGGGGATTTCTGGAAACACCATATATTTT.

This clone has just one count. The V and J genes are TRBV19 and TRBJ1-1; D is unresolved. Germline V lookup: CDR1 LNHDA, CDR2 SQIVND (reference sequence). The germline V and J ends were trimmed by 6 bases and 3 bases, with 8 bases remaining between them. This CDR3 is 12 amino acids long. The CDR3 DNA reads as TGTGCCAGTAGGGACGGGGACACTGAAGCTTTCTTT. As protein: CASRDGDTEAFF.